The clone carrying this T cell receptor beta chain showed up many times. Its target is not known. The CDR3 extends over 14 amino acids. V lost 1 base and J 2 bases, leaving 8 bases between the germline ends. These data come from a study of Graves' ophthalmopathy and Graves' hyperthyroidism. Study as a whole: The stable label applied to hyperthyroidism with no ophthalmopathy within 18 months of follow-up.

Hyperthyroidism patients had new diagnoses, durations under 2 months, and ages of 18 to 65. CDR3 regions of TCR beta were amplified from RNA transcripts. RT-PCR with HTBI primers came first, then second-round multiplex PCR. MiXCR, applied by TCRdb to the multiplex PCR reads, yields one record per CDR3 protein. The sample lists more than 1,000,000 distinct CDR3 sequences, 36% occurring once. Regarding the study as a whole: Detected in blood as well were most expanded thyroid clonotypes with frequency above 0.001.

This TCR derives from an adult man with Graves' hyperthyroidism. Material for sequencing was peripheral blood or thyroid tissue (not recorded which). The rearrangement uses TRBV12-3 or TRBV12-4 and TRBJ1-2; D is unclear. CDR3 sequence reads: CASSLVAANYGYTF. For the CDR3, the DNA is TGTGCCAGCAGTTTAGTGGCAGCCAACTATGGCTACACCTTC.